A single sample is the source of the 30 T cell receptor beta chains below, sequenced in a study of Graves' ophthalmopathy and Graves' hyperthyroidism. CDR3 regions of TCR beta were amplified from RNA transcripts. HTBI primers primed a first-round RT-PCR, and a second-round multiplex PCR followed. TCRdb passed the multiplex PCR reads through MiXCR, listing each CDR3 protein once. The sample includes about 1.1 million distinct CDR3 sequences, roughly 35% seen only once; the top ten take 11%. Material for sequencing was peripheral blood or thyroid tissue (not recorded which). These receptor sequences come from an adult man with Graves' hyperthyroidism.

V gene TRBV6-6 combines with J gene TRBJ2-7; 9 bases map to TRBD1. The germline CDR1 and CDR2 sequences are MNHNY and SVGAGI (reference sequence). This CDR3 comprises 17 residues. The V segment lost 5 bases and the J segment 1 base; nucleotides outside the gene matches: 12. The CDR3, as DNA: TGTGCCAGCAGTCGCTTTGAACAGGGGGCCGTATCCTACGAGCAGTACTTC. This sequence encodes CASSRFEQGAVSYEQYF.

The chain uses TRBV7-8 and TRBJ1-4; perhaps TRBD1 as D (6 bases). CDR1 is SGHVS and CDR2 is FQNEAQ in the germline V gene. V was shortened by 4 bases and J by 6 bases, with 9 bases between the two germline ends. CDR3 length: 13 amino acids. CDR3 sequence: CASSSNRDEKLFF. The CDR3, as DNA: TGTGCCAGCAGCTCAAACAGGGATGAAAAACTGTTTTTT.

On this clonotype: The junction departs from germline at one end; a sequencing error may be responsible. The J gene is TRBJ2-7, the V gene TRBV10-2; D might be TRBD1 (5 bases). CDR3 length equals 16 residues. Germline V gives CDR1 WSHSY, CDR2 SAAADI. In DNA form, the CDR3 reads TGCGCCTGCAGTGCCCCTAGGCGGCAGGGAACCGACGAGCAGTACTTC. Translated: CACSAPRRQGTDEQYF.

The chain links TRBV7-9 to TRBJ1-5, with a weak D call TRBD1 (5 bases). Trimming took 4 bases from V and 6 from J, leaving 10 bases between them. The germline V gene has CDR1 SEHNR and CDR2 FQNEAQ (reference sequence). This CDR3 has 13 amino acids. CDR3 sequence (DNA): TGTGCCAGCAGCTCAGGAGGGACTCAGCCCCAGCATTTT. Residues: CASSSGGTQPQHF.

The sample holds many counts of this clonotype. V usage is TRBV2 and J usage is TRBJ2-7, with 7 bases that match TRBD2. Trimming took 6 bases from V and 7 from J; bases not matched to a gene: 12. The CDR3 is 14 residues long. Germline values: CDR1 SNHLY, CDR2 FYNNEI. Here the CDR3 DNA reads TGTGCCAGCAGCGCCGGATCAGTGGGAGGGGAGCAGTACTTC. It encodes CASSAGSVGGEQYF.

This clonotype has a count of ten or more. The V and J genes are TRBV12-3 or TRBV12-4 and TRBJ2-5; D might be TRBD2 (5 bases). This CDR3 is 14 amino acids long. The germline V and J ends were trimmed by 2 bases and 5 bases, with 12 bases remaining between them. The CDR3 nucleotides read TGTGCCAGCAGTTTATTTGGAGGCTTGGAGACCCAGTACTTC. Its translation: CASSLFGGLETQYF.

This clonotype was observed a few times. A read error is possible here, since a much larger clone lies one base away. The chain combines TRBV5-6 with TRBJ2-5; no firm D call. Trimming left V 2 bases short and J 7 bases short, with 9 bases between. The CDR3 is 12 amino acids. Germline-derived CDR1 and CDR2 are SGHDT and YYEEEE. The CDR3 bases are TGTGCCAGCAGCTTAGCTACGAGGACCCAGTACTTC. Protein sequence: CASSLATRTQYF.

DNA for the CDR3: TGTGCCACCAGCAGGGACAGGGATTCACCCCTCCACTTT. It is translated as CATSRDRDSPLHF. The V call is TRBV15, the J call TRBJ1-6; TRBD1 matches 8 bases. Trimming cost V 3 bases and J 8 bases; bases outside gene matches: 0. Germline lookup yields CDR1 LNHNV and CDR2 YYDKDF (reference sequence). The CDR3 is 13 amino acids.

This clonotype was counted many times. This chain connects TRBV12-3 or TRBV12-4 to TRBJ1-2; D may be TRBD1 (5 bases). The CDR3 covers 13 residues. Trimming shortened V by 5 bases and J by 5 bases, and 12 bases separated the two germline ends. The CDR3 loop reads CASSTQGGYGYTF. The CDR3 coding sequence is TGTGCCAGCAGTACCCAGGGCGGGTATGGCTACACCTTC.

V usage is TRBV12-3 or TRBV12-4 and J usage is TRBJ1-5; no clear D. V was pared by 4 bases and J by 7 bases, with 11 bases between. CDR3 length: 13 amino acids. The CDR3 DNA reads as TGTGCCAGCAGTTACTCGGCGGGCCAGCCCCAGCATTTT. Translated: CASSYSAGQPQHF.

This CDR3 reads CASQPRQGYGYTF. The CDR3 DNA is TGTGCCAGCCAACCACGACAGGGCTATGGCTACACCTTC. This chain connects TRBV27 to TRBJ1-2; 7 nucleotides match TRBD1. Germline loops: CDR1 MNHEY, CDR2 SMNVEV (reference sequence). The CDR3 covers 13 residues. Germline trimming cut 8 bases from V and 4 bases from J; bases unmatched to any gene: 7.

This clonotype was detected many times. CDR3 DNA sequence: TGCAGCGTTGAATTAGCGTCAGACGAGCAGTACTTC. It translates to CSVELASDEQYF. V usage is TRBV29-1 and J usage is TRBJ2-7; D perhaps matches TRBD2 (5 bases). CDR3 length equals 12 residues. Germline V lookup: CDR1 SQVTM, CDR2 ANQGSEA. V lost 2 bases to trimming and J lost 5 bases, with 10 bases between them.

This rearrangement joins TRBV28 to TRBJ1-5; 8 bases fit TRBD1. CDR1 and CDR2 from the germline V gene are MDHEN and SYDVKM. CDR3 length: 14 amino acids. V lost 8 bases to trimming and J lost 7 bases; unmatched junction nucleotides: 10. The CDR3 coding sequence is TGTGCCAGCGCCCAACAGGGGGGTGGGCAGCCCCAGCATTTT. Protein sequence: CASAQQGGGQPQHF.

This clonotype was seen repeatedly, ten times or more. The chain employs TRBV7-6 and TRBJ1-5, with D possibly matching TRBD1 (5 bases). With 6 bases removed from V and 3 bases from J, the gap between germline ends came to 9 bases. This CDR3 region has 13 residues. The V gene's germline CDR1 is SGHVS and CDR2 FNYEAQ. CDR3 sequence reads: CASRAGSNQPQHF. CDR3 bases: TGTGCCAGCAGAGCAGGGTCCAATCAGCCCCAGCATTTT.

This clonotype was counted many times. This chain joins TRBV20-1 and TRBJ2-7, with a weak D call TRBD2 (5 bases). CDR3 size: 14 residues. Germline V CDR1 and CDR2: DFQATT, SNEGSKA (reference sequence). The V end lost 4 bases, the J end lost 4 bases, and 17 bases lay between the germline ends. CDR3: CSANSPAAIYEQYF. As DNA, the CDR3 is TGCAGTGCTAATAGCCCAGCGGCGATATACGAGCAGTACTTC.

The V call is TRBV29-1, the J call TRBJ1-2, with TRBD1 matching 8 bases. In germline, CDR1 is SQVTM, CDR2 ANQGSEA. The length of the CDR3 is 11 residues. V shed 8 bases, J shed 8 bases, and the junction held 7 bases outside the gene matches. The CDR3 sequence: CSSRTGNGYTF. For the CDR3, the DNA is TGCAGCAGTAGGACAGGGAACGGCTACACCTTC.

This clonotype was picked up many times. The chain uses TRBV19 and TRBJ1-3; D remains ambiguous. The CDR3 has 10 amino acids. The ends were cut back, 7 bases at V and 14 bases at J, with 12 bases in the middle. Germline loops: CDR1 LNHDA, CDR2 SQIVND (reference sequence). CDR3 residues: CASIAERLYF. DNA of the CDR3: TGTGCCAGTATAGCAGAACGCCTATATTTT.

This clonotype has at least ten counts. The CDR3 protein is CASSIGDEHQPQHF. The CDR3 nucleotides are TGTGCCAGTAGTATCGGGGATGAGCACCAGCCCCAGCATTTT. The genes are TRBV19 and TRBJ1-5; D remains ambiguous. V lost 3 bases, J lost 7 bases, and 13 bases lay in between. Looked up from germline, CDR1 is LNHDA and CDR2 is SQIVND (reference sequence). This CDR3 has 14 amino acids.

The sample holds one count of this clonotype. This chain connects TRBV25-1 to TRBJ1-2; 8 nucleotides match TRBD1. Trimming removed 10 bases from V and 14 bases from J; junction bases left unmatched: 18. CDR3 length: 13 amino acids. CDR1 and CDR2 from the germline V gene are MGHDK and SYGVNS. The CDR3 is CATNQAPIQGDTF. The CDR3 bases are TGTGCCACCAACCAGGCTCCTATACAGGGGGATACCTTC.

The chain employs TRBV11-1 and TRBJ1-6; 7 positions match TRBD1. Trimming at V came to 7 bases and at J to 7 bases, leaving 13 bases not matched to a gene. The CDR3 runs to 16 residues. Germline V gene lookup returns CDR1 SGHAT and CDR2 FQDESV (reference sequence). The CDR3 nucleotides read TGTGCCAGCACCTCGGTCAGGGGGACTAACAATTCACCCCTCCACTTT. Translating it yields CASTSVRGTNNSPLHF.

There are a few counts of this clonotype. An end of the junction differs from the germline gene, which may be a read error. The gene calls are TRBV6-5 and TRBJ2-5, with 11 bases aligning to TRBD2. CDR3 size: 17 residues. CDR1 and CDR2 (germline): MNHEY, SVGAGI. CDR3 amino acids: CASSRNPGLADQETQYF. DNA for the CDR3: TGTGCCAGCAGTCGAAATCCGGGACTAGCGGACCAGGAGACCCAGTACTTC.

In this sample, this clonotype turned up many times. This chain uses TRBV25-1 with TRBJ1-4, with D possibly matching TRBD1 (6 bases). This CDR3 spans 14 amino acids. Germline V gene lookup returns CDR1 MGHDK and CDR2 SYGVNS. V was clipped by 2 bases and J by 7 bases, with 11 bases between them. This CDR3 is CASSETGRVEKLFF. The CDR3 bases are TGTGCCAGCAGTGAAACAGGGCGGGTTGAAAAACTGTTTTTT.

Note on this clonotype: A junction end diverges from the germline sequence, so it may reflect a read error. This chain connects TRBV2 to TRBJ2-2; TRBD1 aligns across 7 bases. This CDR3 has 11 amino acids. CDR1 and CDR2 from the germline V gene are SNHLY and FYNNEI. CDR3 coding DNA: TGTGCCAGCAGGGAAACAGGGGATCTGTTTTTT. Its protein product is CASRETGDLFF.

This sequence joins TRBV20-1 and TRBJ2-5; D is uncertain. The CDR3 loop spans 11 amino acids. The germline V gene encodes CDR1 DFQATT and CDR2 SNEGSKA (reference sequence). Trimming cost V 1 base and J 7 bases, with 7 bases left between them. The CDR3 sequence: CSARGLGTQYF. The CDR3 bases are TGCAGTGCTAGAGGCCTGGGGACCCAGTACTTC.

This chain uses TRBV20-1 with TRBJ1-1, with D possibly TRBD1 on 6 matching bases. The CDR3 runs to 12 residues. Per the germline V gene, CDR1 is DFQATT and CDR2 is SNEGSKA (reference sequence). The V end was cut by 6 bases, the J end by 9 bases, with 17 bases between. As DNA, the CDR3 is TGCAGTGCCCGGGACACGGACTCTCAAGCTTTCTTT. Its translation: CSARDTDSQAFF.

This clonotype occurred a few times. The V call is TRBV5-1, the J call TRBJ2-7; 7 bases agree with TRBD1. There are 15 residues in the CDR3. The V and J ends lost 2 bases and 1 base, in that order; junction bases with no gene match: 6. Germline CDR1 and CDR2: SGHRS and YFSETQ. CDR3 sequence reads: CASSFRDRFSYEQYF. In nucleotides, the CDR3 is TGCGCCAGCAGCTTCCGGGACAGATTTTCCTACGAGCAGTACTTC.

The V call is TRBV19, the J call TRBJ2-5; 11 positions agree with TRBD2. The CDR3 has 13 amino acids. The germline gives CDR1 LNHDA, CDR2 SQIVND (reference sequence). CDR3 nucleotide sequence: TGTGCGAGATTAGCGGGAGGGCCGGAGACCCAGTACTTC. As protein: CARLAGGPETQYF.

CDR3 loop: CASSNSGRAGEQYF. The CDR3 nucleotides read TGTGCCAGCAGCAATAGCGGGAGGGCGGGCGAGCAGTACTTC. This chain connects TRBV7-2 to TRBJ2-7; 11 positions agree with TRBD2. Germline V lookup: CDR1 SGHTA, CDR2 FQGNSA. With 5 bases clipped from V and 6 bases from J, the junction kept 6 bases outside the gene matches. The CDR3 is 14 amino acids.

This rearrangement joins TRBV29-1 to TRBJ2-5, with D perhaps matching TRBD1 or TRBD2 (5 bases each). Trimming left V 4 bases short and J 2 bases short, with 23 bases between. Germline V gives CDR1 SQVTM, CDR2 ANQGSEA. The CDR3 contains 17 residues. CDR3 residues: CSVGLSGYTGEQETQYF. In nucleotides, the CDR3 is TGCAGCGTTGGATTGTCAGGGTACACCGGGGAGCAAGAGACCCAGTACTTC.

This clonotype has ten or more counts. The DNA of the CDR3 is TGTGCCAGCAGCCGATCCGGCCTACCGAACACCGGGGAGCTGTTTTTT. The encoded protein is CASSRSGLPNTGELFF. The rearrangement joins TRBV9 to TRBJ2-2, with unresolved D. This CDR3 has 16 amino acids. Trimming took 4 bases from V and 0 from J, leaving 13 bases between them. Per germline, CDR1 SGDLS and CDR2 YYNGEE.